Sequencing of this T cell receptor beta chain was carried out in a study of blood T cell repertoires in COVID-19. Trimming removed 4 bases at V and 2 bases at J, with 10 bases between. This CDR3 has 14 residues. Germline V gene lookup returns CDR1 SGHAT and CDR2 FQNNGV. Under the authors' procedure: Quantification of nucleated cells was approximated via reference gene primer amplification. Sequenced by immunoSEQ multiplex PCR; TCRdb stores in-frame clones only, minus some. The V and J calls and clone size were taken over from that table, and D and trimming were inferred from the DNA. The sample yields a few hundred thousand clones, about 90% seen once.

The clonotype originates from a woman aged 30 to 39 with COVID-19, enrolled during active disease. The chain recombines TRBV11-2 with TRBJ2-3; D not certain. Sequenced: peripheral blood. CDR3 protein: CASSSMSPTDTQYF. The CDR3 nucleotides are TGTGCCAGCAGCTCAATGAGCCCCACAGATACGCAGTATTTT.